The 11 T cell receptor beta chains below come from one sample, sequenced in a study of T-cell memory formation after mild COVID-19. TCRdb reprocessed the 5' RACE reads with MiXCR, giving one entry per CDR3 protein. The table shows more than 400,000 distinct CDR3 sequences, with around a sixth occurring only once. Sequencing was carried out using PBMCs or a T cell subset sorted from them (not recorded which). The receptors here all came from an adult woman who had mild COVID-19 (a few samples of this study predate the infection). Cell type and time point are not known.

This clonotype was picked up many times. This chain uses TRBV7-2 with TRBJ1-5, with D tentatively TRBD1 (5 bases). CDR3 length: 14 amino acids. Germline V gene lookup returns CDR1 SGHTA and CDR2 FQGNSA. The V end was cut by 4 bases, the J end by 6 bases, with 13 bases between. The CDR3 is CASSSLGVGQPQHF. The CDR3 nucleotides read TGTGCCAGCAGCTCGCTGGGGGTGGGTCAGCCCCAGCATTTT.

This clonotype appeared a few times. J is TRBJ1-5 and V is TRBV10-3; D remains unclear. CDR3 size: 13 residues. Germline V gene lookup returns CDR1 ENHRY and CDR2 SYGVKD. Deletions cut 3 bases from V and 5 bases from J, with 8 bases between. Written as DNA, the CDR3 is TGTGCCATCAGTGAAGGTTTTGATCAGCCCCAGCATTTT. Amino acids: CAISEGFDQPQHF.

This clonotype was seen a few times. J is TRBJ2-4 and V is TRBV7-2; 7 nucleotides agree with TRBD2. The CDR3 is 16 amino acids. Unmatched junction bases numbered 7, after V lost 4 bases and J lost 1 base. CDR1 and CDR2 from the germline V gene are SGHTA and FQGNSA. CDR3: CASSSESGTAKNIQYF. CDR3 nucleotide sequence: TGTGCCAGCAGCTCCGAAAGCGGGACGGCCAAAAACATTCAGTACTTC.

The chain recombines TRBV4-1 with TRBJ1-2; possible D gene TRBD1, 6 bases. The ends were cut back, 1 base at V and 1 base at J, with 22 bases in the middle. The CDR3 extends over 19 amino acids. Germline V CDR1 and CDR2: MGHRA, YSYEKL. CDR3 in DNA: TGCGCCAGCAGCCAAGGGGCCCCCCTCGGACAGATCTTTAACTATGGCTACACCTTC. It yields the protein CASSQGAPLGQIFNYGYTF.

This chain joins TRBV5-5 and TRBJ1-2, with unresolved D. The CDR3 runs 15 residues. Looked up from germline, CDR1 is SGHKS and CDR2 is YYEKEE (reference sequence). V dropped 0 bases and J dropped 4 bases, with 13 bases sitting between them. This chain's CDR3 is CASSLDPGKIYGYTF. Here the CDR3 DNA reads TGTGCCAGCAGCTTGGACCCAGGAAAGATCTATGGCTACACCTTC.

The chain employs TRBV4-2 and TRBJ2-3; 13 bases align to TRBD2. Germline V gene lookup returns CDR1 LGHNA and CDR2 YNFKEQ. After removal of 0 bases from V and 14 bases from J, the junction contained 8 bases not matched to a gene. The CDR3 has 15 residues. CDR3 in amino acids: CASSQDPTSGGERYF. The CDR3 nucleotides are TGTGCCAGCAGCCAAGATCCCACTAGCGGGGGGGAGAGGTATTTT.

The V call is TRBV12-3 or TRBV12-4, the J call TRBJ2-1; D gene uncertain. This CDR3 spans 13 amino acids. V lost 4 bases, J lost 8 bases, and 12 bases lay in between. CDR3 loop: CASSYLVYDEQFF. CDR3 DNA: TGTGCCAGCAGTTACCTGGTCTATGATGAGCAGTTCTTC.

This chain connects TRBV7-2 to TRBJ2-2; the D call may be TRBD1 or TRBD2 (6 bases each). This CDR3 is 16 amino acids long. CDR1 is SGHTA and CDR2 is FQGNSA in the germline V gene. V lost 6 bases, J lost 7 bases, and 21 bases lay in between. The CDR3 DNA reads as TGTGCCAGCAGACCTGACTCGGGGGCGCCCAGCGGGGAGCTGTTTTTT. It is translated as CASRPDSGAPSGELFF.

This clonotype was observed a handful of times. The chain uses TRBV7-8 and TRBJ2-1, with D possibly matching TRBD2 (6 bases). The CDR3 totals 16 residues. Germline CDR1 SGHVS, CDR2 FQNEAQ. The V end was cut by 5 bases, the J end by 2 bases, with 16 bases between. Written as DNA, the CDR3 is TGTGCCAGCAGCCTGGTCGCCGGGACTCCCTACAATGAGCAGTTCTTC. It codes for CASSLVAGTPYNEQFF.

In its sample, this clonotype was seen a few times. The rearrangement joins TRBV5-5 to TRBJ2-3, with TRBD2 identical over 8 bases. This CDR3 is built from 17 residues. V shed 6 bases, J shed 2 bases, and the junction held 14 bases outside the gene matches. The germline V gene has CDR1 SGHKS and CDR2 YYEKEE (reference sequence). The CDR3 DNA follows: TGTGCCAGCAACCCCCCGGGGGCGGGAGGTTCCACAGATACGCAGTATTTT. Its translation: CASNPPGAGGSTDTQYF. Full variable domain (remainder filled in from reference TRBV5-5 and TRBJ2-3): DAGVTQSPTHLIKTRGQQVTLRCSPISGHKSVSWYQQVLGQGPQFIFQYYEKEERGRGNFPDRFSARQFPNYSSELNVNALLLGDSALYLCASNPPGAGGSTDTQYFGPGTRLTVL.

This clonotype showed up just a few times. The chain employs TRBV5-1 and TRBJ1-4; a possible D gene is TRBD1 (5 bases). There are 14 residues in the CDR3. With 7 bases removed from V and 8 bases from J, the gap between germline ends came to 18 bases. The germline CDR1 and CDR2 sequences are SGHRS and YFSETQ. The CDR3 bases are TGCGCCAGCGCAGACGTTGGGGGTAGAGAAAAACTGTTTTTT. Translation gives CASADVGGREKLFF.